Below, one T cell receptor beta chain is given with its context. V gave up 7 bases and J gave up 5 bases, with 14 bases separating them. CDR3 length: 13 residues. Per the germline V gene, CDR1 is SNHLY and CDR2 is FYNNEI. The source of the sample is a study of blood T cell repertoires in COVID-19. For the study at large: Some COVID-19 samples were acute and others convalescent; all came from the United States, Italy and Spain. T cells, B-cell-depleted T cells, or PBMCs provided the cDNA or gDNA that served as material.

TCRdb's table, derived via immunoSEQ multiplex PCR, lists solely in-frame clones and lacks some. This sample yields some 99,000 clones, of which 65% to 90% are seen a single time; roughly 7.9% belongs to the top ten. This TCR was sampled from a woman of 80 years or more with active or convalescent COVID-19. This chain links TRBV2 with TRBJ2-5; D may be TRBD1 (8 bases). Specimen: peripheral blood. CDR3 amino acids: CASNGQGGETQYF. CDR3 sequence (DNA): TGTGCCAGCAACGGACAGGGAGGGGAGACCCAGTACTTC. Supplemented by reference TRBV2 and TRBJ2-5, the full variable domain reads EPEVTQTPSHQVTQMGQEVILRCVPISNHLYFYWYRQILGQKVEFLVSFYNNEISEKSEIFDDQFSVERPDGSNFTLKIRSTKLEDSAMYFCASNGQGGETQYFGPGTRLLVL.